Shown below are 8 T cell receptor beta chains from a single sample sequenced in a study of breast tumors, draining lymph nodes, adjacent tissues. The lymph nodes were axillary draining lymph nodes from breast cancer patients. TCRdb independently ran MiXCR on the multiplex PCR reads; one entry per CDR3 protein. The repertoire holds some 250,000 distinct CDR3 sequences, with less than 35% as singletons. The sequenced sample consisted of axillary lymph node tissue. These receptors all come from a female donor with breast cancer. Some clones in this sample may be carry-over from other donors' samples.

This clonotype has ten or more counts. The rearrangement joins TRBV9 to TRBJ2-2; D perhaps matches TRBD2 (5 bases). Germline values: CDR1 SGDLS, CDR2 YYNGEE. Trimming shortened V by 4 bases and J by 0 bases, and 16 bases separated the two germline ends. CDR3 length equals 17 residues. The CDR3: CASSPHFAGPNTGELFF. CDR3 nucleotides: TGTGCCAGCAGCCCCCATTTTGCGGGCCCGAACACCGGGGAGCTGTTTTTT.

This clonotype was observed at least ten times. This chain uses TRBV2 with TRBJ2-3; 7 positions agree with TRBD2. The CDR3 is 14 amino acids. V lost 4 bases and J lost 9; bases outside the gene matches: 10. Germline V CDR1 and CDR2: SNHLY, FYNNEI. The CDR3 region is CASSAQSGKGTQYF. CDR3 nucleotide sequence: TGTGCCAGCAGTGCTCAGAGCGGGAAGGGCACGCAGTATTTT.

The sample holds many counts of this clonotype. The chain combines TRBV20-1 with TRBJ2-5, with 10 positions matching TRBD2. Germline V gene lookup returns CDR1 DFQATT and CDR2 SNEGSKA (reference sequence). With 5 bases clipped from V and 3 bases from J, the junction kept 9 bases outside the gene matches. The CDR3 totals 15 residues. The CDR3 nucleotides read TGCAGTGCTGGGCCACTAGCGGGACAAAAAGAGACCCAGTACTTC. Its protein product is CSAGPLAGQKETQYF.

This clonotype was seen many times. This chain links TRBV6-5 with TRBJ2-5; D uncertain. V gave up 2 bases and J gave up 0 bases, with 7 bases separating them. The germline gives CDR1 MNHEY, CDR2 SVGAGI. This CDR3 region has 14 residues. CDR3 sequence: CASSYGRDQETQYF. For the CDR3, the DNA is TGTGCCAGCAGTTACGGACGGGACCAAGAGACCCAGTACTTC.

Ten or more counts support this clonotype. Just one base apart from a much larger clone, this may be a read error. Written as DNA, the CDR3 is TGCAGTGCTAGTTCCGGGATCCTGGGCACTGAGCAGTTCTTC. Residues: CSASSGILGTEQFF. The rearrangement joins TRBV20-1 to TRBJ2-1; D may be TRBD2 (5 bases). Germline V CDR1 and CDR2: DFQATT, SNEGSKA (reference sequence). The CDR3 runs 14 residues. The V and J ends lost 3 bases and 9 bases respectively, with 18 bases between them.

This chain links TRBV5-6 with TRBJ2-2, with 7 bases that match TRBD1. The CDR3 loop spans 17 amino acids. Germline CDR1 reads SGHDT; CDR2 reads YYEEEE. After removal of 2 bases from V and 3 bases from J, the junction contained 10 bases not matched to a gene. The CDR3 sequence: CASSLAMRGLDTGELFF. CDR3 nucleotides: TGTGCCAGCAGCTTAGCCATGAGGGGGCTGGACACCGGGGAGCTGTTTTTT.

V and J are TRBV6-5 and TRBJ2-3; D is possibly TRBD2 (6 bases). This CDR3 comprises 16 residues. Germline loops: CDR1 MNHEY, CDR2 SVGAGI. V gave up 5 bases and J gave up 1 base, with 16 bases separating them. As DNA, the CDR3 is TGTGCCAGCAGTCTTCCGTCTCCTAGCGGCACAGATACGCAGTATTTT. Protein product: CASSLPSPSGTDTQYF.

A word on this clonotype: A much larger clone is a single base away; this may be a read error. V is TRBV7-9 and J is TRBJ2-1, with 7 bases lining up with TRBD2. J lost 4 bases, V lost 8 bases, and 11 bases had no gene match. The CDR3 runs 15 residues. Per the germline V gene, CDR1 is SEHNR and CDR2 is FQNEAQ (reference sequence). The CDR3 nucleotides are TGTGCCAGCGGCTCAACTAGCGTCGGTTACAATGAGCAGTTCTTC. It specifies CASGSTSVGYNEQFF.